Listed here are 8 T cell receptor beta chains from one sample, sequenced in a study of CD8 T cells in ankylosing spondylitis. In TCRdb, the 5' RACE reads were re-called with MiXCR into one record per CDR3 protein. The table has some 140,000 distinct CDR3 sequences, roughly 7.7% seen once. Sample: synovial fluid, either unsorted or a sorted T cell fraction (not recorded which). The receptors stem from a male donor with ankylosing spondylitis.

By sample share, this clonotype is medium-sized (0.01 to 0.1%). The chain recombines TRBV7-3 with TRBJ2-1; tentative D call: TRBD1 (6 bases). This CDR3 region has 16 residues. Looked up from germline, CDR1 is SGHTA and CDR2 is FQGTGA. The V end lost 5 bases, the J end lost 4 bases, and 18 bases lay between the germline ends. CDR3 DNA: TGTGCCAGCAGCCCAACCCCCAGGGGCGGGTACAATGAGCAGTTCTTC. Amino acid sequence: CASSPTPRGGYNEQFF.

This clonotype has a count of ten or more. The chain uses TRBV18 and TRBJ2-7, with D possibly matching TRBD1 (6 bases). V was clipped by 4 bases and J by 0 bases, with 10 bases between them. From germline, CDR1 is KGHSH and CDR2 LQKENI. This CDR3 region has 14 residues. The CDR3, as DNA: TGTGCCAGCTCACTAGACAGGAGCTCCTACGAGCAGTACTTC. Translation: CASSLDRSSYEQYF. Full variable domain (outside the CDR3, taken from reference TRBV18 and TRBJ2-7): NAGVMQNPRHLVRRRGQEARLRCSPMKGHSHVYWYRQLPEEGLKFMVYLQKENIIDESGMPKERFSAEFPKEGPSILRIQQVVRGDSAAYFCASSLDRSSYEQYFGPGTRLTVT.

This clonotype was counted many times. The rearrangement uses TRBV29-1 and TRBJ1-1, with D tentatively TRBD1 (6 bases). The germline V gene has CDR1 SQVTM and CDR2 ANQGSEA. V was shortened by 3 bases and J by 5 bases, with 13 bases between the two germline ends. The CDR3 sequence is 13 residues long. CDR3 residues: CSVENYRETEAFF. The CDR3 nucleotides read TGCAGCGTTGAGAATTACAGGGAGACTGAAGCTTTCTTT.

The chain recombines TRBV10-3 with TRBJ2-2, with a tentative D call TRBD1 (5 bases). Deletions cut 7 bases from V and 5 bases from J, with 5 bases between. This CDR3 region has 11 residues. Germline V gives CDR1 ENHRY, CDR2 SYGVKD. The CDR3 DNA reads TGTGCCATCACAGGGACCGGGGAGCTGTTTTTT. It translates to CAITGTGELFF.

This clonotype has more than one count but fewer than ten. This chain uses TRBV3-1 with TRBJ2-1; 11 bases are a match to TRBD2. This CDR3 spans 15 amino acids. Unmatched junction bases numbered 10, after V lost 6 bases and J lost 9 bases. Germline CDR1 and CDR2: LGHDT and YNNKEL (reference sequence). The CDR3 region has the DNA TGTGCCAGCAGAGACGATAGCGGGGGGGTGGGTGAGCAGTTCTTC. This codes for CASRDDSGGVGEQFF.

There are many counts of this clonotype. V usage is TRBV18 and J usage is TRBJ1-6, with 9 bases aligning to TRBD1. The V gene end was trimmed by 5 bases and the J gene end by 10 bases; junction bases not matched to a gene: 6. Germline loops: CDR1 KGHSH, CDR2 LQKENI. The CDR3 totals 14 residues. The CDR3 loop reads CASSSTGGRSPLHF. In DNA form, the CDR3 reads TGTGCCAGCTCATCGACAGGGGGTCGGTCACCCCTCCACTTT.

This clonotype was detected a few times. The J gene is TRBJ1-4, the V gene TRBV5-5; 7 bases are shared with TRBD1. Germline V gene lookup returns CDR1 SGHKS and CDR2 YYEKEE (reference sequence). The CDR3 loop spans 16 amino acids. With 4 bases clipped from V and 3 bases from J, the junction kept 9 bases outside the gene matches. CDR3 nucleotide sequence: TGTGCCAGCAGCCCTGATACAGGGGTTGCTAATGAAAAACTGTTTTTT. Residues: CASSPDTGVANEKLFF. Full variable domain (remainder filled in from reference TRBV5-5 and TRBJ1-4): DAGVTQSPTHLIKTRGQQVTLRCSPISGHKSVSWYQQVLGQGPQFIFQYYEKEERGRGNFPDRFSARQFPNYSSELNVNALLLGDSALYLCASSPDTGVANEKLFFGSGTQLSVL.

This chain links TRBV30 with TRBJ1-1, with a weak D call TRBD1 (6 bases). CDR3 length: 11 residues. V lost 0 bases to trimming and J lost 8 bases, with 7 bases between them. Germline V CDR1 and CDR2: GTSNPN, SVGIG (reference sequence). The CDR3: CAWSVGTEAFF. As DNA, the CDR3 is TGTGCCTGGAGTGTAGGGACAGAAGCTTTCTTT.